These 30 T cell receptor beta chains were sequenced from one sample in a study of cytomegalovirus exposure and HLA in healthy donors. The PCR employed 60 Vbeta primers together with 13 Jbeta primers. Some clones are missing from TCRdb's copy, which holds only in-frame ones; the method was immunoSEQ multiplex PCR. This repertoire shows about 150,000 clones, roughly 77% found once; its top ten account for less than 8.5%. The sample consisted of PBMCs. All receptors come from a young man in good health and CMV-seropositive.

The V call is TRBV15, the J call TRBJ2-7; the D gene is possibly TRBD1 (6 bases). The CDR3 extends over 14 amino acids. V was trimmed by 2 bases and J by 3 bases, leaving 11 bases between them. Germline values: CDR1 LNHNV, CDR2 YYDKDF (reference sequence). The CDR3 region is CATSRLIGGYEQYF. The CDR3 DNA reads TGTGCCACCAGCAGATTGATAGGGGGCTACGAGCAGTACTTC. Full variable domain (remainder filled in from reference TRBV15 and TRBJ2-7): DAMVIQNPRYQVTQFGKPVTLSCSQTLNHNVMYWYQQKSSQAPKLLFHYYDKDFNNEADTPDNFQSRRPNTSFCFLDIRSPGLGDTAMYLCATSRLIGGYEQYFGPGTRLTVT.

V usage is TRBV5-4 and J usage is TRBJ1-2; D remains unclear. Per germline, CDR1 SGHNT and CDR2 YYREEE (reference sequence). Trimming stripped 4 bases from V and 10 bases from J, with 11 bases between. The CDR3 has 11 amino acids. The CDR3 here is CASSANGVYTF. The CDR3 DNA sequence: TGTGCCAGCAGCGCCAACGGGGTCTACACCTTC.

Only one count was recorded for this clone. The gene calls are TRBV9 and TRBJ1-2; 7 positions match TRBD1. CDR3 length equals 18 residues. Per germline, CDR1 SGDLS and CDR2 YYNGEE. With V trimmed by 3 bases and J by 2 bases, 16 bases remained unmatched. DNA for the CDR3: TGTGCCAGCAGCGCCTCCAGGGGGGACAACGCCGAAAACTATGGCTACACCTTC. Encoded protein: CASSASRGDNAENYGYTF.

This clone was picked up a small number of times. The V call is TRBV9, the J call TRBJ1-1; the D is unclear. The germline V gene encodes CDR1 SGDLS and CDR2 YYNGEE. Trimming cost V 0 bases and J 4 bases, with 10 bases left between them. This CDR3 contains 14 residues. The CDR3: CASSVVVRGTEAFF. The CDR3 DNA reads TGTGCCAGCAGCGTAGTGGTGAGAGGCACTGAAGCTTTCTTT.

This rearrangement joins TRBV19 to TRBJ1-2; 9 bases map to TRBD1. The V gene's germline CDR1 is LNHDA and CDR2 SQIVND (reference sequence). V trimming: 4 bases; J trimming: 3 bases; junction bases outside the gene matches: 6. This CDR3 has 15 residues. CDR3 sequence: CASSKQGASDYGYTF. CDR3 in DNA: TGTGCCAGTAGTAAACAGGGGGCATCGGACTATGGCTACACCTTC.

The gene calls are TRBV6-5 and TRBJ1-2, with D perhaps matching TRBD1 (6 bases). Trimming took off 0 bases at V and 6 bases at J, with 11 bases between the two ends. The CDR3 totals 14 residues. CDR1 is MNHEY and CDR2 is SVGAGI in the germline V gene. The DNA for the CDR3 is TGTGCCAGCAGTTACTCAAGGACAGTCCATGGCTACACCTTC. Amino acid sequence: CASSYSRTVHGYTF.

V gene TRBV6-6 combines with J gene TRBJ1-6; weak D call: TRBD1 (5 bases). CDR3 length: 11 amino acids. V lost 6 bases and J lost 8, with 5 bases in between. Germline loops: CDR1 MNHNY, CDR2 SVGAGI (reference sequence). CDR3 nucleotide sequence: TGTGCCAGCAGCAGGGATTCACCCCTCCACTTT. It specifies CASSRDSPLHF.

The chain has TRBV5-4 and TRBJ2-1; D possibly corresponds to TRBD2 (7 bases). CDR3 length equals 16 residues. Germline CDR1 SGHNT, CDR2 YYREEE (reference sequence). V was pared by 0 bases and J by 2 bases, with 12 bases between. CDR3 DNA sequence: TGTGCCAGCAGCTTGGGCGGGGGCGGAACCTACAATGAGCAGTTCTTC. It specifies CASSLGGGGTYNEQFF.

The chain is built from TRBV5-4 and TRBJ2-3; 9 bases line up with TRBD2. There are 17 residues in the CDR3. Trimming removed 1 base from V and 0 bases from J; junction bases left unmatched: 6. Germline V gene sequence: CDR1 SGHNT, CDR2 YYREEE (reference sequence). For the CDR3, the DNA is TGTGCCAGCAGCTTGTCCCTAGCGGGGCTTAGCACAGATACGCAGTATTTT. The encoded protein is CASSLSLAGLSTDTQYF.

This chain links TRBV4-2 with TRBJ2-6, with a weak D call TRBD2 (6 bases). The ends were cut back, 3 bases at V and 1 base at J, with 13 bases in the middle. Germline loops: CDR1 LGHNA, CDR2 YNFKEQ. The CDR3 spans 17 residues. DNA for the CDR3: TGTGCCAGCAGCCAGGCCGGGACTCGGTCTGGGGCCAACGTCCTGACTTTC. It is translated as CASSQAGTRSGANVLTF.

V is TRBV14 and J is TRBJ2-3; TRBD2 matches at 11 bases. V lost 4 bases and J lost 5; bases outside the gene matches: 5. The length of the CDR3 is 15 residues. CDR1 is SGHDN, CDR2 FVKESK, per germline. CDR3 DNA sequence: TGTGCCAGCAGCCTGCTAGCGGGGGGCGAAGATACGCAGTATTTT. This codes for CASSLLAGGEDTQYF.

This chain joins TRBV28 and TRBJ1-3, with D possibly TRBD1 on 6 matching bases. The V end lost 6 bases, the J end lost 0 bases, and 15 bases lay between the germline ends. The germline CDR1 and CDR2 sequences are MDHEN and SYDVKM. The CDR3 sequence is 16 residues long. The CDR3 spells CASRPGTFTSGNTIYF. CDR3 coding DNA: TGTGCCAGCAGACCCGGGACATTCACCTCTGGAAACACCATATATTTT.

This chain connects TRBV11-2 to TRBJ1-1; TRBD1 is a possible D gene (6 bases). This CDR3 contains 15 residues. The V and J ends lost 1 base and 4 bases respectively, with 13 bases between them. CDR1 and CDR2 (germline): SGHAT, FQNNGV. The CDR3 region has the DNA TGTGCCAGCAGCTTAGTCCCCAGGGGTAGCACTGAAGCTTTCTTT. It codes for CASSLVPRGSTEAFF.

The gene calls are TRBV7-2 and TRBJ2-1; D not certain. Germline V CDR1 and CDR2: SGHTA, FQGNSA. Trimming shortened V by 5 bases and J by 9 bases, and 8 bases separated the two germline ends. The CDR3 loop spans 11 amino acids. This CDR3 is CASSQTLEQFF. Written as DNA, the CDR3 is TGTGCCAGCAGCCAAACTCTTGAGCAGTTCTTC.

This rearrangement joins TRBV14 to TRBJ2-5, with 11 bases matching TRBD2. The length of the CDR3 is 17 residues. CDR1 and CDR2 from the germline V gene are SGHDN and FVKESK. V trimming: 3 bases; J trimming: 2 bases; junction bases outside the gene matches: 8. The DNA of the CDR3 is TGTGCCAGCAGCCAGGAACGTACTAGCGGGGGACAAGAGACCCAGTACTTC. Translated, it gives CASSQERTSGGQETQYF.

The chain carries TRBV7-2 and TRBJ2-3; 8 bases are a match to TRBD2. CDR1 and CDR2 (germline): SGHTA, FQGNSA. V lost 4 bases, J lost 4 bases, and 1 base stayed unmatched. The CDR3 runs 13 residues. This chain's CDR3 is CASSSTSADTQYF. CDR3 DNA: TGTGCCAGCAGCTCGACTAGCGCAGATACGCAGTATTTT.

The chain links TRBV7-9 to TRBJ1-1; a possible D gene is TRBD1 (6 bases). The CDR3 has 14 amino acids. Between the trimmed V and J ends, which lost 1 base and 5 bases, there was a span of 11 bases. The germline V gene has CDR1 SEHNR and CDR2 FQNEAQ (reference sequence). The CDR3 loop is CASSLEIGGTEAFF. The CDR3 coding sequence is TGTGCCAGCAGCTTAGAGATAGGGGGTACTGAAGCTTTCTTT.

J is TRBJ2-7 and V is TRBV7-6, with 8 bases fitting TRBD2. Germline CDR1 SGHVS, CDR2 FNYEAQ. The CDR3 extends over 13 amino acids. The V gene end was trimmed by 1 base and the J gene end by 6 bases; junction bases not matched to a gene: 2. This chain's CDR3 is CASSLVLAGEQYF. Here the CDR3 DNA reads TGTGCCAGCAGCTTAGTCCTAGCGGGCGAGCAGTACTTC.

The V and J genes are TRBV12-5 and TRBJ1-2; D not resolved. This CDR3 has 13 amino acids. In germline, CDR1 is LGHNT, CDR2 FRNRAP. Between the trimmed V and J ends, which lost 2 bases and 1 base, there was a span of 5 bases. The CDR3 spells CASGLSGNYGYTF. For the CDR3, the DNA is TGTGCTAGTGGTTTGTCGGGTAACTATGGCTACACCTTC.

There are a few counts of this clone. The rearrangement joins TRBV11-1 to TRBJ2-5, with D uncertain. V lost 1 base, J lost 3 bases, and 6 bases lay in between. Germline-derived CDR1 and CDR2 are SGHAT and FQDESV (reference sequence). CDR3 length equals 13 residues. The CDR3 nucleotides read TGTGCCAGCAGCTTAGACTTGAAAGAGACCCAGTACTTC. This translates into CASSLDLKETQYF.

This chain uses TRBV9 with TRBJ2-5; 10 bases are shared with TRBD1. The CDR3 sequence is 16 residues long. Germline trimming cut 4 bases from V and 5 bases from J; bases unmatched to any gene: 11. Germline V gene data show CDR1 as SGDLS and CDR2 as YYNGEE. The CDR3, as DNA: TGTGCCAGCAGCCTACGGACAGGGGGAGTAGGGGAGACCCAGTACTTC. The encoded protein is CASSLRTGGVGETQYF.

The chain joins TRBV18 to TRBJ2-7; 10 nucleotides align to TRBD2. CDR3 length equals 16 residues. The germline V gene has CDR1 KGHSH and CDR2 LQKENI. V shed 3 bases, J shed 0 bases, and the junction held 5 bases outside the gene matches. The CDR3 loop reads CASSPTSGPDSYEQYF. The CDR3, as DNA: TGTGCCAGCTCACCGACTAGCGGGCCCGACTCCTACGAGCAGTACTTC.

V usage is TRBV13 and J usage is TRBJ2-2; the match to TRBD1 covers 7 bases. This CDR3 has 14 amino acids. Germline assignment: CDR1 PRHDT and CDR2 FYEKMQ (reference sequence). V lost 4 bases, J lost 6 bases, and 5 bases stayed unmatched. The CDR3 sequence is CASSSTGQAGELFF. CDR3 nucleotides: TGTGCCAGCAGCTCGACAGGGCAGGCCGGGGAGCTGTTTTTT.

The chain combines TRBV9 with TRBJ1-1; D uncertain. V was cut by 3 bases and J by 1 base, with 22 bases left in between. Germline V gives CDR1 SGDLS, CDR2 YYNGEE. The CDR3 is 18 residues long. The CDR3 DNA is TGTGCCAGCAGCGCAAAGAATTCGATTGGGCTTCCGAACACTGAAGCTTTCTTT. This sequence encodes CASSAKNSIGLPNTEAFF.

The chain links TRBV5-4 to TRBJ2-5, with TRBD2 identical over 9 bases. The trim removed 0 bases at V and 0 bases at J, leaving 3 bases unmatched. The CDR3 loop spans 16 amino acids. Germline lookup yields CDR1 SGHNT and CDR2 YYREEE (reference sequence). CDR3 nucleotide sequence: TGTGCCAGCAGCTTGGAAAGCGGGGGGAACCAAGAGACCCAGTACTTC. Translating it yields CASSLESGGNQETQYF.

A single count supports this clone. CDR3 sequence reads: CASTLVERKNSPLHF. The CDR3 region has the DNA TGTGCCAGCACCCTCGTGGAGAGGAAAAATTCACCCCTCCACTTT. The chain links TRBV6-1 to TRBJ1-6; unclear D gene. V lost 7 bases and J lost 7, with 17 bases in between. Germline CDR1 is MNHNS and CDR2 is SASEGT. This CDR3 is 15 amino acids long.

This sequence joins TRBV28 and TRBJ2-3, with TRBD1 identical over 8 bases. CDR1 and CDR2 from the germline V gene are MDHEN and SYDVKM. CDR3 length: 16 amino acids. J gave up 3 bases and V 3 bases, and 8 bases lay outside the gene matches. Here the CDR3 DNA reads TGTGCCAGCAGTTTTACTCAGGGGGCGCAGACAGATACGCAGTATTTT. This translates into CASSFTQGAQTDTQYF.

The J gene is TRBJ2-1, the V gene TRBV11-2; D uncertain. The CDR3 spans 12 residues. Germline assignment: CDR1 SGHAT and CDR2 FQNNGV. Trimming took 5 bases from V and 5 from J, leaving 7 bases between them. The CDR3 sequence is CASSPPDNEQFF. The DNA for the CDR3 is TGTGCCAGCAGCCCCCCCGACAATGAGCAGTTCTTC. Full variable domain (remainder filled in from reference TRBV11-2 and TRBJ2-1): EAGVAQSPRYKIIEKRQSVAFWCNPISGHATLYWYQQILGQGPKLLIQFQNNGVVDDSQLPKDRFSAERLKGVDSTLKIQPAKLEDSAVYLCASSPPDNEQFFGPGTRLTVL.

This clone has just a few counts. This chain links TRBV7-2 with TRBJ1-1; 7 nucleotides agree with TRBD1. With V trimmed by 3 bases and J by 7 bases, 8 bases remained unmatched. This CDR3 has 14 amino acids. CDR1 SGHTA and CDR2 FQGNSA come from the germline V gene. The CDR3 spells CASSLNPQGREAFF. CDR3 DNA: TGTGCCAGCAGCTTGAACCCACAGGGGCGTGAAGCTTTCTTT.

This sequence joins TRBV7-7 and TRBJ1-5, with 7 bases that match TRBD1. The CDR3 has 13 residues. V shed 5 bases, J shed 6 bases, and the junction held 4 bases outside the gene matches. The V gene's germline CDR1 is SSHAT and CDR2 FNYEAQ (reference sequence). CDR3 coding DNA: TGTGCCAGCAGCCGTACAGGGGTTCAGCCCCAGCATTTT. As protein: CASSRTGVQPQHF.